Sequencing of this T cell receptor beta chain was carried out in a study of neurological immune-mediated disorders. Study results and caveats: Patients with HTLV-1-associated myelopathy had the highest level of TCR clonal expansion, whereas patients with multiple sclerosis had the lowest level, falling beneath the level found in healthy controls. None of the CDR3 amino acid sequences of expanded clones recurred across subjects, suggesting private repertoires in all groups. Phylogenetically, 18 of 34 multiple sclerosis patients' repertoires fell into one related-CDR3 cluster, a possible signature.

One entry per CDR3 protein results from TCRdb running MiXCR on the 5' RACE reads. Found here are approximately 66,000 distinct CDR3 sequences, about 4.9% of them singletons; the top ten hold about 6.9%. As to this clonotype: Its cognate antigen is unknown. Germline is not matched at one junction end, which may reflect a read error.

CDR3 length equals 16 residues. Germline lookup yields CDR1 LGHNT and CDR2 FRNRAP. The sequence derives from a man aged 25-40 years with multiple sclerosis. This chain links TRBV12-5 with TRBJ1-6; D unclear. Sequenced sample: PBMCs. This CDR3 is CASGLSPEIAYSPLNF. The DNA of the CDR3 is TGTGCTAGTGGTTTGTCACCCGAGATAGCGTATTCACCCCTCAACTTT.